Below are 8 T cell receptor beta chains sequenced from a single sample in a study of cytomegalovirus exposure and HLA in healthy donors (dated by TCRdb to about 2017). Libraries were made using the immunoSEQ multiplex PCR assay. The multiplex PCR relied on a mix of 60 forward primers for TCR Vbeta segments and 13 reverse primers for TCR Jbeta segments. TCRdb's version of the immuneACCESS table is confined to in-frame rearrangements and falls short of the full clone set. An unresolved V gene accounts for under half of the shortfall where checked; the remainder is of unknown origin. The sample's table lists a count of over 100,000 clones. About 1.7% of the sample comes from the top ten. Sequencing input: PBMCs. All receptors derive from a man between 18 and 35 years old in good health and CMV-seronegative.

The chain employs TRBV11-2 and TRBJ2-7; TRBD2 aligns across 9 bases. Germline CDR1 reads SGHAT; CDR2 reads FQNNGV. V lost 6 bases, J lost 3 bases, and 21 bases stayed unmatched. This CDR3 is 19 amino acids long. As DNA, the CDR3 is TGTGCCAGCAGACTCAGTTACAGGGCGGCTAGCGGGAAATTCTACGAGCAGTACTTC. This encodes CASRLSYRAASGKFYEQYF.

The gene calls are TRBV5-1 and TRBJ1-2; TRBD1 matches at 7 bases. The germline V gene encodes CDR1 SGHRS and CDR2 YFSETQ. Trimming cost V 4 bases and J 6 bases; bases outside gene matches: 6. This CDR3 is 13 amino acids long. The CDR3 region is CASSRQGTDGYTF. CDR3 DNA sequence: TGCGCCAGCAGCCGGCAGGGGACAGATGGCTACACCTTC.

The chain employs TRBV5-1 and TRBJ2-5, with 7 nucleotides matching TRBD2. The V gene end was trimmed by 6 bases and the J gene end by 2 bases; junction bases not matched to a gene: 10. Germline CDR1 reads SGHRS; CDR2 reads YFSETQ. This CDR3 comprises 15 residues. The CDR3 region has the DNA TGCGCCAGCACCAGTGGGGGACTAAGGCAAGAGACCCAGTACTTC. Translation: CASTSGGLRQETQYF.

This chain links TRBV28 with TRBJ1-1; D possibly corresponds to TRBD1 (5 bases). Trimming removed 2 bases at V and 11 bases at J, with 12 bases between. This CDR3 spans 12 amino acids. CDR1 and CDR2 from the germline V gene are MDHEN and SYDVKM. This CDR3 reads CASSLRGTYAFF. The CDR3 coding sequence is TGTGCCAGCAGTTTAAGAGGGACTTATGCTTTCTTT.

V is TRBV30 and J is TRBJ2-5, with D perhaps TRBD2 (5 bases). CDR3 length: 11 amino acids. Trimming cost V 2 bases and J 5 bases, with 6 bases left between them. Germline V gene lookup returns CDR1 GTSNPN and CDR2 SVGIG (reference sequence). This chain's CDR3 is CAWSRGETQYF. The CDR3, as DNA: TGTGCCTGGAGTCGAGGGGAGACCCAGTACTTC.

The rearrangement uses TRBV28 and TRBJ1-5; 8 bases align to TRBD1. CDR3 size: 18 residues. V dropped 5 bases and J dropped 6; count of bases not matched to a gene: 18. Germline-derived CDR1 and CDR2 are MDHEN and SYDVKM. CDR3 coding DNA: TGTGCCAGCAGTCCCCGGACAGGGAGAACGGGGTACGGTCAGCCCCAGCATTTT. Translated: CASSPRTGRTGYGQPQHF.

This sequence joins TRBV13 and TRBJ2-1, with 10 bases fitting TRBD2. V shed 5 bases and J 0 bases; nucleotides not matched to a gene: 16. CDR1 and CDR2 from the germline V gene are PRHDT and FYEKMQ (reference sequence). The CDR3 extends over 20 amino acids. CDR3 loop: CASSPPRVAGGPSSYNEQFF. The CDR3 DNA follows: TGTGCCAGCAGCCCCCCTAGGGTAGCGGGGGGACCGAGCTCCTACAATGAGCAGTTCTTC.

J is TRBJ2-5 and V is TRBV7-2; D not resolved. The end of the DNA is better explained by TRBJ2-7, so the J call may be wrong. CDR3 length: 14 amino acids. Germline CDR1 and CDR2: SGHTA and FQGNSA. CDR3 sequence: CASSLDGAGYEQYF. The CDR3 DNA reads TGTGCCAGCAGCTTAGATGGAGCCGGCTACGAGCAGTACTTC.